Below, 5 T cell receptor beta chains from the same sample are listed, as sequenced in a study of breast tumors, draining lymph nodes, adjacent tissues. TCRdb re-derived calls from the multiplex PCR reads in MiXCR, one entry per CDR3 protein. Altogether about 230,000 distinct CDR3 sequences are present, about a third being singletons, with the ten largest covering approximately 1.4%. The lymph nodes were axillary draining lymph nodes from breast cancer patients. The sequenced sample consisted of axillary lymph node tissue. These receptors were collected from a female donor with breast cancer. Some clones in this sample may be carry-over from other donors' samples.

This clonotype has ten or more counts. This chain links TRBV6-1 with TRBJ2-1, with D perhaps TRBD1 or TRBD2 (5 bases each). The CDR3 has 12 amino acids. Germline-derived CDR1 and CDR2 are MNHNS and SASEGT. The ends were cut back, 4 bases at V and 7 bases at J, with 8 bases in the middle. The CDR3 DNA sequence: TGTGCCAGCAGTGCAGGGACGAATGAGCAGTTCTTC. This encodes CASSAGTNEQFF.

In regard to this clonotype: This may come from a read error, since a much larger clone is one base off. The rearrangement joins TRBV6-6 to TRBJ2-1, with D maybe TRBD1 (5 bases). Trimming stripped 5 bases from V and 9 bases from J, with 14 bases between. Germline values: CDR1 MNHNY, CDR2 SVGAGI (reference sequence). The CDR3 spans 13 residues. The CDR3: CASSHQGIGEQFF. The CDR3 DNA sequence: TGTGCCAGCAGTCACCAGGGAATTGGTGAGCAGTTCTTC.

CDR3 in DNA: TGCAGTCCGGGGGGAAATTCACCCCTCCACTTT. Its translation is CSPGGNSPLHF. The rearrangement joins TRBV20-1 to TRBJ1-6, with a tentative D call TRBD1 (5 bases). Trimming removed 8 bases at V and 7 bases at J, with 9 bases between. CDR1 DFQATT and CDR2 SNEGSKA come from the germline V gene (reference sequence). The CDR3 has 11 residues.

The chain combines TRBV12-3 or TRBV12-4 with TRBJ1-1, with D possibly matching TRBD1 (5 bases). V gave up 6 bases and J gave up 1 base, with 18 bases separating them. This CDR3 region has 16 residues. The CDR3 region is CASRPATGTANTEAFF. CDR3 in DNA: TGTGCCAGCAGACCTGCAACCGGGACCGCGAACACTGAAGCTTTCTTT.

The sample holds many counts of this clonotype. V and J are TRBV20-1 and TRBJ2-7, with D perhaps given as TRBD1 or TRBD2 (7 bases each). Trimming removed 0 bases from V and 5 bases from J, with 17 bases in between. The germline V gene encodes CDR1 DFQATT and CDR2 SNEGSKA (reference sequence). The CDR3 loop spans 15 amino acids. The chain's CDR3 is CSARDQGGGPHEQYF. The CDR3 coding sequence is TGCAGTGCTAGAGATCAGGGGGGAGGGCCCCACGAGCAGTACTTC.